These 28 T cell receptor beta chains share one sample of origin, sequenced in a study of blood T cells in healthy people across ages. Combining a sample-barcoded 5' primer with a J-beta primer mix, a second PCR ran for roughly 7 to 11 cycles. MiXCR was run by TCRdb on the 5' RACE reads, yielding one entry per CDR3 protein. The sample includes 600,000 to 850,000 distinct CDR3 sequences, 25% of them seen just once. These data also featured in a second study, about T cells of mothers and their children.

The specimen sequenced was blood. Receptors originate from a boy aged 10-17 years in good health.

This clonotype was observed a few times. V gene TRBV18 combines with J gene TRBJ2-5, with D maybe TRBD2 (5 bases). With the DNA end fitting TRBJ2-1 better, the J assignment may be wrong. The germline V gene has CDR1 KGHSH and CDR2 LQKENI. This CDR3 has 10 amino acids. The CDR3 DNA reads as TGTGCCAGCTCCGGGGAAAAGCAGTTCTTC. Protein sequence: CASSGEKQFF.

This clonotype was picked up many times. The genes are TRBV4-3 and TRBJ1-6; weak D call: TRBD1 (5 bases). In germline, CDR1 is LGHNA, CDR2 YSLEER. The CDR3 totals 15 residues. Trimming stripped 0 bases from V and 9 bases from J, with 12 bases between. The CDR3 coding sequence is TGCGCCAGCAGCCAAGAAGGCAGGGAGACTTCACCCCTCCACTTT. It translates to CASSQEGRETSPLHF.

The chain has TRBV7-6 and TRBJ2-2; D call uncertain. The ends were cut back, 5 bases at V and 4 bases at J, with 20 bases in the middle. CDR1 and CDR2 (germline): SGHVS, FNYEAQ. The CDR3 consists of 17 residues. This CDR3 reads CASSRPGTRKSTGELFF. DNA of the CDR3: TGTGCCAGCAGCCGCCCGGGTACAAGGAAGTCCACCGGGGAGCTGTTTTTT.

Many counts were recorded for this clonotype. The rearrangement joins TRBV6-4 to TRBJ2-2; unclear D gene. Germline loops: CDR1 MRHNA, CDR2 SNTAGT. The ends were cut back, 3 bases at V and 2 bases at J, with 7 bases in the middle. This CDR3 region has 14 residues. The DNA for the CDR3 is TGTGCCAGCAGTGATACTATTAACACCGGGGAGCTGTTTTTT. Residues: CASSDTINTGELFF.

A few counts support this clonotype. CDR3: CASSSTSFEQFF. The CDR3 nucleotides read TGTGCCAGCAGTTCGACTAGTTTTGAGCAGTTCTTC. V usage is TRBV6-1 and J usage is TRBJ2-1, with D possibly TRBD2 on 6 matching bases. The CDR3 has 12 residues. In germline, CDR1 is MNHNS, CDR2 SASEGT. The V and J ends lost 5 bases and 9 bases respectively, with 11 bases between them.

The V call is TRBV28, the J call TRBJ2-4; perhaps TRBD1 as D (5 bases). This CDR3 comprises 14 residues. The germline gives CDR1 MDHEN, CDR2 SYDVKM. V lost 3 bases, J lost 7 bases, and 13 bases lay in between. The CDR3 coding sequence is TGTGCCAGCAGTTTCTTCTCAGGGAATAACATTCAGTACTTC. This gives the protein CASSFFSGNNIQYF.

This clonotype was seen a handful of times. The DNA of the CDR3 is TGTGCCAGCAGCGCCGACGGAAACTATGGCTACACCTTC. This codes for CASSADGNYGYTF. The gene calls are TRBV7-6 and TRBJ1-2; no reliable D call. This CDR3 is built from 13 residues. CDR1 is SGHVS, CDR2 FNYEAQ, per germline. Deletions cut 5 bases from V and 2 bases from J, with 9 bases between.

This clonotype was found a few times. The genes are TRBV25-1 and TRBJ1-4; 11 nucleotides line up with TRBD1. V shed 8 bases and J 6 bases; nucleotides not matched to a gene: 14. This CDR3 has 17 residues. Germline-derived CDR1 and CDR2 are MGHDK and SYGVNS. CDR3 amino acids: CASGEQKWDRGYEKLFF. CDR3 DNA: TGTGCCAGCGGAGAGCAGAAGTGGGACAGGGGGTATGAAAAACTGTTTTTT.

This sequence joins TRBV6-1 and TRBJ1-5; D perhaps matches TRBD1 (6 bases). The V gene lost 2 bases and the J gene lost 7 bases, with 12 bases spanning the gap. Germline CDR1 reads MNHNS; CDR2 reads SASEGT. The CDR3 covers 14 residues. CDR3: CASSESRGWQPQHF. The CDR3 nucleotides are TGTGCCAGCAGTGAAAGCAGGGGATGGCAGCCCCAGCATTTT.

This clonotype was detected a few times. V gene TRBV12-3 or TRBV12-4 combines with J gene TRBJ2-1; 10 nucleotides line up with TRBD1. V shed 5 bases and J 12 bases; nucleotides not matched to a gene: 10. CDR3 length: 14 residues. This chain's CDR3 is CASSARDRGLGQFF. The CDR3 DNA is TGTGCCAGCAGTGCCCGGGACAGGGGCTTAGGGCAGTTCTTC.

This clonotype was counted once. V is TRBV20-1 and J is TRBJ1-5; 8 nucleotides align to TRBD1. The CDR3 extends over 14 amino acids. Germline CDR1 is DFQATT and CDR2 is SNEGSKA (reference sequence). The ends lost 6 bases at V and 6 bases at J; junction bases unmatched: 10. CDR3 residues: CSASDSGGSQPQHF. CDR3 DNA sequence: TGCAGTGCGTCCGACTCAGGGGGCAGTCAGCCCCAGCATTTT.

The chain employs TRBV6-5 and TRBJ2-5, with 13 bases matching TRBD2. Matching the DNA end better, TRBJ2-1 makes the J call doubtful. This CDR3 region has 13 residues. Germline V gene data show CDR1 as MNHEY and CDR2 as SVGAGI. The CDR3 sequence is CASGTSGVREQFF. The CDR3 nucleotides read TGTGCCAGCGGGACTAGCGGGGTCAGAGAGCAGTTCTTC.

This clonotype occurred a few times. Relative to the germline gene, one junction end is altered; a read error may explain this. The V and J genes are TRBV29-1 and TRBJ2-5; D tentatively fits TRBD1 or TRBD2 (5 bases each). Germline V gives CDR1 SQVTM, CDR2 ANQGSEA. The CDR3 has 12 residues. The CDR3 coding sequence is TGCAGCGCTTTCGACGTAGGGGAGACCCGGTACTTC. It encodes CSAFDVGETRYF.

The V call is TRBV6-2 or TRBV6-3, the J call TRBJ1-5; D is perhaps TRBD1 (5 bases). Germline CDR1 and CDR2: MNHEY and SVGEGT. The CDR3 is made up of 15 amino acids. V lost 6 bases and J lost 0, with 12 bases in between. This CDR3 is CASREGRTSNQPQHF. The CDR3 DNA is TGTGCCAGCAGAGAGGGACGCACTAGCAATCAGCCCCAGCATTTT.

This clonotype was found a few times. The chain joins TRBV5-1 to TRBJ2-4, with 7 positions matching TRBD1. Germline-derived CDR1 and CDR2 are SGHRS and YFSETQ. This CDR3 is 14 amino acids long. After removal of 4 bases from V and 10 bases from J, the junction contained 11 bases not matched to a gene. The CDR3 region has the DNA TGCGCCAGCAGCCACGGGACAGTCGATCGGATTCAGTACTTC. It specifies CASSHGTVDRIQYF.

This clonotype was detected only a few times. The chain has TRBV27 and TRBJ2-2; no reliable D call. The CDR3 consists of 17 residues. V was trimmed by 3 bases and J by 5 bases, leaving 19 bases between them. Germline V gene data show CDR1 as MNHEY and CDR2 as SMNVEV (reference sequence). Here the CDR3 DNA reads TGTGCCAGCAGTTTGTTCCCCCAGACGGCTTTGACCGGGGAGCTGTTTTTT. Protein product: CASSLFPQTALTGELFF.

CDR3: CSAAGQRPYQETQYF. DNA of the CDR3: TGCAGTGCTGCGGGCCAGCGCCCGTACCAAGAGACCCAGTACTTC. The chain uses TRBV20-1 and TRBJ2-5, with D possibly being TRBD2 (5 bases). There are 15 residues in the CDR3. The V and J ends lost 5 bases and 0 bases respectively, with 16 bases between them. CDR1 and CDR2 from the germline V gene are DFQATT and SNEGSKA (reference sequence).

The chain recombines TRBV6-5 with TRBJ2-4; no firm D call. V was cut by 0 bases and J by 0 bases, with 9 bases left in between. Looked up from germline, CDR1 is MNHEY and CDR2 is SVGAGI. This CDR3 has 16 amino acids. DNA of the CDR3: TGTGCCAGCAGTTACTCGAGGCAGTTAGCCAAAAACATTCAGTACTTC. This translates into CASSYSRQLAKNIQYF.

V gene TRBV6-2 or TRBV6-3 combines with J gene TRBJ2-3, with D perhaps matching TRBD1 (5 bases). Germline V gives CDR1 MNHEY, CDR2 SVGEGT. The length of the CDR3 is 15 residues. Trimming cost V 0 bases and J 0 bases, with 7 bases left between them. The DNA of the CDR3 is TGTGCCAGCAGTTACTCGAAGGGGAGCACAGATACGCAGTATTTT. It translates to CASSYSKGSTDTQYF.

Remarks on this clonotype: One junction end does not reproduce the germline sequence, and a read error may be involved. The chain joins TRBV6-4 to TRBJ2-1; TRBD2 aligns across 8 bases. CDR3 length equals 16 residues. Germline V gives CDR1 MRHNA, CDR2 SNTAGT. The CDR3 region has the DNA TGTGCCGGCAGTGACGTCCTTGGTAGCGGGGTTAATGAGCAGTTCTTC. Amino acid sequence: CAGSDVLGSGVNEQFF.

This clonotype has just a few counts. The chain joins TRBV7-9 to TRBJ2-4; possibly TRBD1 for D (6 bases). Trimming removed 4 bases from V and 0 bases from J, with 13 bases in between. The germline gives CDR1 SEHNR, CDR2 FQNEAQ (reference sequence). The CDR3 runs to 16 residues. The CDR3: CASSSGTLIAKNIQYF. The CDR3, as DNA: TGTGCCAGCAGCTCCGGGACACTTATAGCCAAAAACATTCAGTACTTC.

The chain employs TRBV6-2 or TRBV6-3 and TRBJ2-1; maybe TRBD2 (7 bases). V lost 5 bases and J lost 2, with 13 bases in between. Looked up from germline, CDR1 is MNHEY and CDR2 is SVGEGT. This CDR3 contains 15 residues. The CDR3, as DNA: TGTGCCAGCAGTCGAACGGGGGGCCCCTACAATGAGCAGTTCTTC. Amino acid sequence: CASSRTGGPYNEQFF.

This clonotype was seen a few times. Here the CDR3 DNA reads TGTGCCAGCAGTCCCGGCGGGGCCTCCGAGCAGTACTTC. As protein: CASSPGGASEQYF. The gene calls are TRBV12-3 or TRBV12-4 and TRBJ2-1; possible D gene TRBD2, 6 bases. Matching the DNA end better, TRBJ2-7 makes the J call doubtful. This CDR3 is 13 amino acids long.

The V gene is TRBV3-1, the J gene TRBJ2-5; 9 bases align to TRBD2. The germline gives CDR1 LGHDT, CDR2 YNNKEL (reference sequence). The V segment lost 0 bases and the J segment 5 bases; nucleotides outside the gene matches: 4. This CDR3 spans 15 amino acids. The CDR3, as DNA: TGTGCCAGCAGCCAAGATGGGACTAGCTTTGAGACCCAGTACTTC. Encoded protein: CASSQDGTSFETQYF.

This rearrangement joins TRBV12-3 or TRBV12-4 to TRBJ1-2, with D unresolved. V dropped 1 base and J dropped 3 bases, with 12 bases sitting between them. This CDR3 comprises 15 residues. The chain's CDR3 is CASSLGGVVDYGYTF. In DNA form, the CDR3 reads TGTGCCAGCAGTTTAGGGGGAGTTGTAGACTATGGCTACACCTTC.

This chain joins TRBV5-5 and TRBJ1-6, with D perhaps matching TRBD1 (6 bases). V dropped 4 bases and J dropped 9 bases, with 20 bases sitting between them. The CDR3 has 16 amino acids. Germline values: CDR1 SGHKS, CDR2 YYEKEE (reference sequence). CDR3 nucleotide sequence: TGTGCCAGCAGCGTAGACCCGGGACAAATAGGTTCACCCCTCCACTTT. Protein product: CASSVDPGQIGSPLHF.

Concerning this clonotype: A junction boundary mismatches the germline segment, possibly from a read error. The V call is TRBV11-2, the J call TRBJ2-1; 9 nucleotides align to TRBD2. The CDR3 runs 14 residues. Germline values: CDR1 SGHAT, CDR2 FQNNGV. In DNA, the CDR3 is TGTGCCAGCAGCTTGAGTAGCGGGAGCAATGGGCAGTTCTTC. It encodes CASSLSSGSNGQFF.

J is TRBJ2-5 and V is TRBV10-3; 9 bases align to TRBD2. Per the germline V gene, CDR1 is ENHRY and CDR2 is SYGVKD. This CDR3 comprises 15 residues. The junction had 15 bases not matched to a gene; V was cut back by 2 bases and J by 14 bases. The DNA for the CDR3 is TGTGCCATCAGTGAGAAACTAGCGGGTCCGATATCGAAATACTTC. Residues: CAISEKLAGPISKYF.